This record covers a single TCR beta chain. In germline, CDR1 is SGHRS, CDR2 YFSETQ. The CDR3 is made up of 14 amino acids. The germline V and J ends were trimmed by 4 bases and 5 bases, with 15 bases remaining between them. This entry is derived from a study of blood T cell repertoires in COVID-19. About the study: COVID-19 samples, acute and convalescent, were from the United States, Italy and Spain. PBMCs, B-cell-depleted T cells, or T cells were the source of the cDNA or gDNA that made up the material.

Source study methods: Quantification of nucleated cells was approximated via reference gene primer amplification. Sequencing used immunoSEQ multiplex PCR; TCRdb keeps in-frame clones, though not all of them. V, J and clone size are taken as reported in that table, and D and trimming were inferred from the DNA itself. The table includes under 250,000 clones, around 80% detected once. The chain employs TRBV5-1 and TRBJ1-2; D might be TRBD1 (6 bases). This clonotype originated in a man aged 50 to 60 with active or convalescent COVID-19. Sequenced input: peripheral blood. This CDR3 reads CASSLAGAGYGYTF. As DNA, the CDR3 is TGCGCCAGCAGCCTTGCGGGGGCGGGATATGGCTACACCTTC.